This passage covers 29 T cell receptor beta chains from one sample sequenced in a study of CD8 T cells in Susac syndrome. After extraction with the RNeasy kit, 0.5 to 1 ug of the RNA was reverse transcribed using random hexamers. TCRdb processed the immunoSEQ multiplex PCR reads anew with MiXCR; each CDR3 protein has one entry. Of about 94,000 distinct CDR3 sequences in the sample, about 94% were seen once. The sequencing sample was made of CD4+ T cells from PBMCs. These receptors came from a human donor with Susac syndrome.

The rearrangement uses TRBV12-3 or TRBV12-4 and TRBJ1-5, with a tentative D call TRBD1 (5 bases). V was clipped by 6 bases and J by 2 bases, with 14 bases between them. This CDR3 is built from 15 residues. This chain's CDR3 is CASSPSGGGNQPQHF. CDR3 nucleotides: TGTGCCAGCAGCCCCTCCGGAGGGGGCAATCAGCCCCAGCATTTT.

This clonotype showed up just a few times. This sequence joins TRBV11-2 and TRBJ1-1, with D possibly TRBD1 on 5 matching bases. The CDR3 totals 11 residues. Germline CDR1 reads SGHAT; CDR2 reads FQNNGV. Trimming took 5 bases from V and 4 from J, leaving 5 bases between them. The CDR3 DNA reads TGTGCCAGCAGCCAGGGCACTGAAGCTTTCTTT. Protein: CASSQGTEAFF.

The CDR3 DNA reads as TGTGCCAGCAGCCGATCGGGGGAGACCCAGTACTTC. Translated: CASSRSGETQYF. The rearrangement links TRBV3-1 to TRBJ2-5; tentative D call: TRBD2 (5 bases). Germline V gene data show CDR1 as LGHDT and CDR2 as YNNKEL (reference sequence). The CDR3 spans 12 residues. The germline V and J ends were trimmed by 4 bases and 5 bases, with 8 bases remaining between them.

CDR3 loop: CSAREGRASQETQYF. The CDR3 region has the DNA TGCAGTGCTAGAGAAGGCAGGGCCTCTCAAGAGACCCAGTACTTC. The chain links TRBV20-1 to TRBJ2-5; TRBD1 might be the D (5 bases). The CDR3 consists of 15 residues. Germline V gives CDR1 DFQATT, CDR2 SNEGSKA (reference sequence). The V and J ends lost 0 bases and 2 bases respectively, with 13 bases between them.

This clonotype showed up just once. The chain carries TRBV11-2 and TRBJ2-6; D call uncertain. The V gene lost 2 bases and the J gene lost 0 bases, with 8 bases spanning the gap. Germline values: CDR1 SGHAT, CDR2 FQNNGV. This CDR3 comprises 16 residues. CDR3 sequence reads: CASSLRRASGANVLTF. CDR3 DNA: TGTGCCAGCAGCTTACGACGGGCCTCTGGGGCCAACGTCCTGACTTTC.

The genes are TRBV20-1 and TRBJ2-1, with 8 positions matching TRBD1. CDR1 is DFQATT and CDR2 is SNEGSKA in the germline V gene (reference sequence). This CDR3 is 14 amino acids long. The J segment lost 8 bases and the V segment lost 3 bases, leaving 9 bases of the junction unmatched. Written as DNA, the CDR3 is TGCAGTGCTAGCTTCCGACAGGGGTTCGATGAGCAGTTCTTC. It yields the protein CSASFRQGFDEQFF.

The chain recombines TRBV4-2 with TRBJ2-3; the D gene is possibly TRBD2 (6 bases). The CDR3 is made up of 13 amino acids. V was trimmed by 1 base and J by 6 bases, leaving 8 bases between them. CDR1 is LGHNA, CDR2 YNFKEQ, per germline. CDR3 amino acids: CASSQGSGDTQYF. CDR3 DNA: TGTGCCAGCAGCCAAGGGAGCGGGGATACGCAGTATTTT.

V and J are TRBV24-1 and TRBJ2-1, with TRBD1 identical over 8 bases. The CDR3 consists of 14 residues. Germline trimming cut 9 bases from V and 0 bases from J; bases unmatched to any gene: 3. Germline CDR1 KGHDR, CDR2 SFDVKD. CDR3 bases: TGTGCCACCGGGGACAGGAGCTCCTACAATGAGCAGTTCTTC. It specifies CATGDRSSYNEQFF.

The chain employs TRBV30 and TRBJ2-3; weak D call: TRBD2 (7 bases). Germline assignment: CDR1 GTSNPN and CDR2 SVGIG (reference sequence). CDR3 length: 15 residues. V lost 6 bases and J 6 bases, leaving 22 bases between the germline ends. The CDR3 DNA follows: TGTGCCTGCCTACGAGGGGGGGCGAGCGGGGATACGCAGTATTTT. Residues: CACLRGGASGDTQYF.

The chain employs TRBV12-3 or TRBV12-4 and TRBJ2-4; D assignment may be TRBD1 or TRBD2 (6 bases each). The CDR3 loop spans 15 amino acids. The V end was cut by 5 bases, the J end by 8 bases, with 19 bases between. CDR3 amino acids: CASSRDTGWGDIQYF. In DNA form, the CDR3 reads TGTGCCAGCAGTCGGGACACAGGTTGGGGGGACATTCAGTACTTC.

The rearrangement links TRBV28 to TRBJ2-1; 7 positions agree with TRBD2. V was clipped by 7 bases and J by 5 bases; unmatched bases: 8. The CDR3 consists of 14 residues. Germline V CDR1 and CDR2: MDHEN, SYDVKM. For the CDR3, the DNA is TGTGCCAGCACTTGGGGGGGGAATAACAATGAGCAGTTCTTC. Residues: CASTWGGNNNEQFF.

The rearrangement uses TRBV7-2 and TRBJ2-5; the match to TRBD1 covers 10 bases. Losses at the gene ends were 5 bases for V and 7 bases for J; bases not matched to a gene: 16. This CDR3 comprises 17 residues. Germline values: CDR1 SGHTA, CDR2 FQGNSA. The CDR3 protein is CASSKNWTGTGARTQYF. CDR3 DNA: TGTGCCAGCAGCAAGAACTGGACAGGGACAGGGGCCCGGACCCAGTACTTC.

The chain combines TRBV6-2 or TRBV6-3 with TRBJ2-3; D is unresolved. Germline V lookup: CDR1 MNHEY, CDR2 SVGEGT. This CDR3 spans 17 amino acids. V lost 0 bases and J lost 2, with 15 bases in between. The CDR3 reads CASSYSRVRRSTDTQYF. The DNA for the CDR3 is TGTGCCAGCAGTTACTCGAGAGTGAGGAGATCCACAGATACGCAGTATTTT.

This rearrangement joins TRBV30 to TRBJ1-2, with D unresolved. Germline-derived CDR1 and CDR2 are GTSNPN and SVGIG (reference sequence). There are 15 residues in the CDR3. Between the trimmed V and J ends, which lost 1 base and 2 bases, there was a span of 14 bases. This chain's CDR3 is CAWSAGADKNYGYTF. DNA of the CDR3: TGTGCCTGGAGTGCTGGTGCCGACAAGAACTATGGCTACACCTTC.

The V call is TRBV20-1, the J call TRBJ2-2, with D possibly being TRBD1 (6 bases). Trimming cost V 7 bases and J 2 bases, with 14 bases left between them. The CDR3 totals 14 residues. Germline V gives CDR1 DFQATT, CDR2 SNEGSKA (reference sequence). This CDR3 reads CSVARTVNTGELFF. The CDR3 DNA is TGCAGTGTGGCCCGGACAGTAAACACCGGGGAGCTGTTTTTT.

In this sample, this clonotype turned up once. The rearrangement links TRBV6-6 to TRBJ2-1; perhaps TRBD1 as D (6 bases). The CDR3 totals 15 residues. V was cut by 6 bases and J by 2 bases, with 14 bases left in between. Germline CDR1 MNHNY, CDR2 SVGAGI (reference sequence). This CDR3 is CASRNDRNPYNEQFF. Written as DNA, the CDR3 is TGTGCCAGCAGAAACGACAGGAACCCCTACAATGAGCAGTTCTTC.

V usage is TRBV20-1 and J usage is TRBJ2-7; tentatively, D is TRBD2 (5 bases). Trimming stripped 3 bases from V and 0 bases from J, with 12 bases between. CDR1 and CDR2 (germline): DFQATT, SNEGSKA (reference sequence). The CDR3 runs 14 residues. Here the CDR3 DNA reads TGCAGTGCTAGGTATGAGGGCTACTCCTACGAGCAGTACTTC. Residues: CSARYEGYSYEQYF.

The CDR3 protein is CASSLFADQPQHF. CDR3 coding DNA: TGTGCCAGCAGCTTATTTGCGGATCAGCCCCAGCATTTT. This rearrangement joins TRBV7-9 to TRBJ1-5; no reliable D call. Germline CDR1 is SEHNR and CDR2 is FQNEAQ (reference sequence). Trimming pared 2 bases from V and 5 bases from J, leaving 7 bases between. This CDR3 spans 13 amino acids.

The rearrangement uses TRBV4-1 and TRBJ1-2; D ambiguous. This CDR3 is 11 amino acids long. The V gene lost 4 bases and the J gene lost 8 bases, with 8 bases spanning the gap. Germline V CDR1 and CDR2: MGHRA, YSYEKL. This CDR3 reads CASSLDGGYTF. DNA of the CDR3: TGCGCCAGCAGCCTTGACGGGGGCTACACCTTC.

This chain uses TRBV20-1 with TRBJ2-7, with D hard to call. Looked up from germline, CDR1 is DFQATT and CDR2 is SNEGSKA (reference sequence). Trimming took 3 bases from V and 1 from J, leaving 13 bases between them. The CDR3 length is 14 residues. The CDR3: CSASRGQESYEQYF. CDR3 DNA sequence: TGCAGTGCTAGTCGTGGTCAGGAGTCCTACGAGCAGTACTTC.

The chain recombines TRBV12-3 or TRBV12-4 with TRBJ2-2; 11 nucleotides line up with TRBD1. Unmatched junction bases numbered 4, after V lost 6 bases and J lost 4 bases. The CDR3 covers 15 residues. Here the CDR3 reads CASSPGQGVTGELFF. DNA of the CDR3: TGTGCCAGCAGCCCGGGACAGGGGGTCACCGGGGAGCTGTTTTTT.

This clonotype appeared once. The chain joins TRBV2 to TRBJ2-5, with a possible D match to TRBD2 (5 bases). There are 12 residues in the CDR3. Germline assignment: CDR1 SNHLY and CDR2 FYNNEI. Between the trimmed V and J ends, which lost 8 bases and 4 bases, there was a span of 11 bases. The CDR3 region is CASGSGTETQYF. The CDR3 region has the DNA TGTGCCAGCGGATCGGGAACAGAGACCCAGTACTTC.

CDR3 nucleotides: TGCAGTGTTCCCGTGAACACTGAAGCTTTCTTT. Its protein is CSVPVNTEAFF. The chain links TRBV20-1 to TRBJ1-1, with D unclear. The germline V gene encodes CDR1 DFQATT and CDR2 SNEGSKA (reference sequence). The CDR3 runs to 11 residues. V shed 7 bases and J shed 0 bases, with 6 bases lying between them.

The J gene is TRBJ2-1, the V gene TRBV6-2 or TRBV6-3, with D possibly TRBD1 on 5 matching bases. Germline loops: CDR1 MNHEY, CDR2 SVGEGT. The V end was cut by 3 bases, the J end by 8 bases, with 17 bases between. CDR3 length: 15 amino acids. As DNA, the CDR3 is TGTGCCAGCAGTTATCGGCAGGGATGGGTGGATGAGCAGTTCTTC. It is translated as CASSYRQGWVDEQFF.

The chain is built from TRBV12-2 and TRBJ2-5. TRBV12-2 is deemed a pseudogene. The CDR3 runs to 14 residues. The DNA for the CDR3 is TGTGCAAGTCGCTTAGAGGGGGTACCAAGAGACCAGTACTTC. It specifies CASRLEGVPRDQYF.

This chain connects TRBV30 to TRBJ1-2; 7 nucleotides align to TRBD1. CDR3 length equals 14 residues. Germline CDR1 GTSNPN, CDR2 SVGIG (reference sequence). V shed 6 bases and J 0 bases; nucleotides not matched to a gene: 7. In DNA, the CDR3 is TGTGCCTGCAACGACAGGGTAGCTAACTATGGCTACACCTTC. It translates to CACNDRVANYGYTF.

CDR3 in amino acids: CSALGTVNEKLFF. The CDR3 DNA reads TGCAGTGCTCTGGGGACGGTAAATGAAAAACTGTTTTTT. V gene TRBV20-1 combines with J gene TRBJ1-4, with a possible D match to TRBD1 (5 bases). CDR1 and CDR2 (germline): DFQATT, SNEGSKA (reference sequence). This CDR3 has 13 residues. The germline V and J ends were trimmed by 5 bases and 5 bases, with 12 bases remaining between them.

The rearrangement uses TRBV27 and TRBJ2-3; TRBD2 aligns across 8 bases. The germline V gene has CDR1 MNHEY and CDR2 SMNVEV (reference sequence). J lost 2 bases, V lost 1 base, and 2 bases had no gene match. The CDR3 consists of 15 residues. CDR3 sequence: CASSLYGGATDTQYF. The DNA for the CDR3 is TGTGCCAGCAGTTTATACGGGGGGGCCACAGATACGCAGTATTTT.

The gene calls are TRBV5-1 and TRBJ1-2; no reliable D call. The CDR3 runs 13 residues. V was cut by 5 bases and J by 4 bases, with 12 bases left in between. The germline V gene encodes CDR1 SGHRS and CDR2 YFSETQ. CDR3 coding DNA: TGCGCCAGCAGGGTGGACGGCAGCTATGGCTACACCTTC. Protein product: CASRVDGSYGYTF.